This T cell receptor (beta chain) was retrieved from a study of shared T cell receptors in the human thymus (dated by TCRdb to the early 2020s). About the study as a whole: The study examined how self-reactive, shared T-cell receptor alpha chains are generated in the human thymus.

The library was made by the immunoSEQ multiplex PCR assay. TCRdb carries this immuneACCESS record with in-frame sequences only. Its versions omit some clonotypes, under half of them owing to an unresolved V gene in the studies checked, with the rest unexplained. In this sample the table shows fewer than 700,000 clones, approximately 87% of which occur a single time. 0.008% to 0.011% of the sample is in the top ten clones. V loses 4 bases, J loses 3 bases, and the germline ends lie 16 bases apart. Looking up the germline V gene yields CDR1 LGHNA and CDR2 YSLEER. Its CDR3 holds 16 amino acids, cysteine through phenylalanine. Just CDR3 DNA is preserved here, 48 bases in frame from base 1. This clone was seen a few times. The antigen this receptor binds is unknown. Base qualities are not recorded, but no much larger clone differs from it by a single base. This sample was also put to use in a study of human thymus T cells. The second investigation adds: The donors were immunologically healthy infants in Finland who had open corrective cardiac surgery for congenital heart defects. Thymus tissue was obtained as surgical resects removed during corrective cardiac surgery. Biased V and J gene segment usage appeared to be present in both thymic and peripheral blood repertoires. Highly overlapping thymic TCR repertoires among unrelated individuals were reported in the related research. The study used seven to nine infant thymus samples plus four related peripheral blood samples to characterize TCR alpha and beta repertoires. Donor ages ranging from roughly 6 to 250 days were recorded, and about six male and a couple of female infants were included in the cohort. Thymocytes were mechanically released from the tissue and were stored as pellets of roughly 10-34 million cells at -70 degrees C. A QIAsymphony instrument was used to extract genomic DNA from the frozen cell pellets. TCRB and TCRAD loci were amplified from a standardized quantity of quality-controlled genomic DNA using the immunoSEQ multiplex PCR assay. Amplicons spanned the V(D)J region at a length sufficient to cover the CDR3 and identify V and J genes. Through the commercial immunoSEQ service, the amplicons were sequenced on an Illumina platform. Corrections for primer bias and sequencing errors followed previously described methods, while TCRAD and TCRB definitions were based on the IMGT database. Repertoires were analysed with immunoSEQ Analyzer 3.0 and VDJTools, covering basic statistics, V/J segment usage, diversity estimates, rarefaction and pairwise overlap. To estimate diversity, the Chao1, ChaoE, Efron-Thisted, Shannon and inverse Simpson indices were applied, and diversity was also estimated on datasets down-sampled to the smallest sample. Repertoire overlap used strict matching of CDR3 nucleotide sequence, V gene and J gene, with Jaccard-based multidimensional scaling clustering. On average, approximately 800,000 unique TCRB clonotypes were obtained from thymus samples, compared with about 84,000 from blood samples.

Specimen: thymocytes. This TCR derives from a boy younger than two with a congenital heart defect. Donor details come from another sample of the same person, matched by shared clones. Recombination joined TRBV4-3 with TRBJ2-1; the D gene is perhaps TRBD2, from 5 matching bases. The CDR3 reads CASSPRKRNFYNEQFF. The nucleotides are TGCGCCAGCAGCCCCCGGAAGCGGAATTTCTACAATGAGCAGTTCTTC.